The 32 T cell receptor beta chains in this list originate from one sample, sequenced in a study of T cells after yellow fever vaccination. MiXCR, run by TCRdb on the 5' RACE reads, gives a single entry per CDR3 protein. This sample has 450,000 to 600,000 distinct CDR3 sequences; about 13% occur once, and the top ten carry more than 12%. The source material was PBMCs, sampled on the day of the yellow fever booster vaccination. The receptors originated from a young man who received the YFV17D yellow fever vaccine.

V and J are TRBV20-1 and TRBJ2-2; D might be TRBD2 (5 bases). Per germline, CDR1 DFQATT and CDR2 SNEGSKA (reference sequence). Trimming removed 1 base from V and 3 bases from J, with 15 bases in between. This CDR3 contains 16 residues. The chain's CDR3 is CSARGGRTGHTGELFF. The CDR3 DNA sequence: TGCAGTGCTAGAGGGGGAAGGACTGGCCACACCGGGGAGCTGTTTTTT.

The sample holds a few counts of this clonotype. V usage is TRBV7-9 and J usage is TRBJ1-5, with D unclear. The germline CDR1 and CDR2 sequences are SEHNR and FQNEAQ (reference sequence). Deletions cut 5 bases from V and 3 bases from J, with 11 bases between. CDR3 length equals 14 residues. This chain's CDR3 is CASSPGSNNQPQHF. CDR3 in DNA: TGTGCCAGCAGCCCCGGGTCAAACAATCAGCCCCAGCATTTT.

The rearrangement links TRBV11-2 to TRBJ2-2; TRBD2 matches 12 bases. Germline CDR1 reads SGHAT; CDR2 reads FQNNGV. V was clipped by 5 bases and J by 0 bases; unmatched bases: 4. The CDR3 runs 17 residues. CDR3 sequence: CASSLLAGGSNTGELFF. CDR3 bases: TGTGCCAGCAGCCTACTAGCGGGAGGTTCGAACACCGGGGAGCTGTTTTTT.

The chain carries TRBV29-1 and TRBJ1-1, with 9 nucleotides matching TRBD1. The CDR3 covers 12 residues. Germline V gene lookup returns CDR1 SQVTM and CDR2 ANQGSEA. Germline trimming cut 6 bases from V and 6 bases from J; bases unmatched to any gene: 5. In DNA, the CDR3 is TGCAGCGTGCCGGGACAGGGATCTGAAGCTTTCTTT. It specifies CSVPGQGSEAFF.

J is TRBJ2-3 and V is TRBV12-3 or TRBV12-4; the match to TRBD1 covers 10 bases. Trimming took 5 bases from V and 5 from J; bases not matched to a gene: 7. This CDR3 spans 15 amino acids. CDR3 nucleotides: TGTGCCAGCAGTGAGGGACAGGGGAGAGGAGATACGCAGTATTTT. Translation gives CASSEGQGRGDTQYF.

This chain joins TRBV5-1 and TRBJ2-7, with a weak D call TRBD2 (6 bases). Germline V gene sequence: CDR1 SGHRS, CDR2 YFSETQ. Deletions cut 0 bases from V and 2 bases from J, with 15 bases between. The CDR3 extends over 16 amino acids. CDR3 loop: CASSLDMGPGAYEQYF. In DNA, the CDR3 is TGCGCCAGCAGCTTGGACATGGGACCGGGGGCCTACGAGCAGTACTTC.

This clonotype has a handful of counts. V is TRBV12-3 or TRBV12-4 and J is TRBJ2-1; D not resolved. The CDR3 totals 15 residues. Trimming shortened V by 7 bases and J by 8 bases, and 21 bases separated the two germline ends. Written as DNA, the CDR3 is TGTGCCAGCATCGGCCGGGTGACGGCCGGCGATGAGCAGTTCTTC. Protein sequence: CASIGRVTAGDEQFF.

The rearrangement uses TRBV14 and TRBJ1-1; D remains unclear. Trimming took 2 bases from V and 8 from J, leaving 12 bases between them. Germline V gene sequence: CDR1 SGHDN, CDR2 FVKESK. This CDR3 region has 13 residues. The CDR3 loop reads CASSQHRRSEAFF. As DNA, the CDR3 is TGTGCCAGCAGCCAACATAGGCGGTCGGAAGCTTTCTTT. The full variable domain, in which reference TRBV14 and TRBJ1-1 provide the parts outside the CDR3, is EAGVTQFPSHSVIEKGQTVTLRCDPISGHDNLYWYRRVMGKEIKFLLHFVKESKQDESGMPNNRFLAERTGGTYSTLKVQPAELEDSGVYFCASSQHRRSEAFFGQGTRLTVV.

CDR3 in amino acids: CTSSAPGTTQETQYF. The CDR3 bases are TGTACCAGCAGCGCACCGGGGACCACCCAAGAGACCCAGTACTTC. The chain uses TRBV7-2 and TRBJ2-5; D possibly uses TRBD1 or TRBD2 (5 bases each). In germline, CDR1 is SGHTA, CDR2 FQGNSA. This CDR3 is built from 15 residues. V was clipped by 5 bases and J by 1 base, with 14 bases between them.

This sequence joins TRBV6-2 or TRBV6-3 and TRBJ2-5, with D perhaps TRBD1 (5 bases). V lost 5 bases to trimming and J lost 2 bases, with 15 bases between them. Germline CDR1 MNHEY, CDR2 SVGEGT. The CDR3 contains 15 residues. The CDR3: CASSTIRVPQETQYF. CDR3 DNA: TGTGCCAGCAGTACCATCAGGGTACCTCAAGAGACCCAGTACTTC.

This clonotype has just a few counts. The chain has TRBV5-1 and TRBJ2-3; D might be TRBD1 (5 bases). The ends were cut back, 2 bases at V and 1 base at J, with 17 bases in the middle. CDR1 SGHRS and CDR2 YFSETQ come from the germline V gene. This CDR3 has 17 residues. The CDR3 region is CASSLSHDSGRTDTQYF. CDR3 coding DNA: TGCGCCAGCAGCTTATCCCACGACAGTGGTCGCACAGATACGCAGTATTTT.

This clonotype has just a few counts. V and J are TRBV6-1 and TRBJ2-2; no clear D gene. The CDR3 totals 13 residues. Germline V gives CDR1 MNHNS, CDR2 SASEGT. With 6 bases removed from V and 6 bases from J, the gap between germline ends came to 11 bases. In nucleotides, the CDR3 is TGTGCCAGCAGCCCTATTCGCGCCGGGGAGCTGTTTTTT. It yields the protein CASSPIRAGELFF.

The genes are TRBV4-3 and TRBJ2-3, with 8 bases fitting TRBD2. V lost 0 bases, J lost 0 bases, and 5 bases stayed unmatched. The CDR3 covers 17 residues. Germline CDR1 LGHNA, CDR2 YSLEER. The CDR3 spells CASSQEKASGSTDTQYF. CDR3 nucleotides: TGCGCCAGCAGCCAAGAAAAGGCTAGCGGGAGCACAGATACGCAGTATTTT.

Here the CDR3 reads CASSLPSRPQYF. The CDR3 bases are TGTGCCAGCAGCCTACCCAGTCGACCGCAGTATTTT. J is TRBJ2-3 and V is TRBV5-4; D unclear. The V gene lost 4 bases and the J gene lost 10 bases, with 13 bases spanning the gap. Germline V gene lookup returns CDR1 SGHNT and CDR2 YYREEE (reference sequence). The CDR3 runs 12 residues.

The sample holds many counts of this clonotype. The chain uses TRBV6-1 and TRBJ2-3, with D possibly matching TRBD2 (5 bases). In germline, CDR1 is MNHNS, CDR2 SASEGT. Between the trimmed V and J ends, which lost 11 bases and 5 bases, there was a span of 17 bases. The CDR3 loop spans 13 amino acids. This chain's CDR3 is CASRTSGRDTQYF. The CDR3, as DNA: TGTGCCTCACGTACGAGCGGCAGAGATACGCAGTATTTT.

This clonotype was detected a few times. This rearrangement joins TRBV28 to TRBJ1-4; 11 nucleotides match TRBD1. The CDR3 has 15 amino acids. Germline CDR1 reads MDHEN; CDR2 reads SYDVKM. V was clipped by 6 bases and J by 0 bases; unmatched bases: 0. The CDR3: CASRGQGATNEKLFF. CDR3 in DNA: TGTGCCAGCAGGGGACAGGGGGCAACTAATGAAAAACTGTTTTTT.

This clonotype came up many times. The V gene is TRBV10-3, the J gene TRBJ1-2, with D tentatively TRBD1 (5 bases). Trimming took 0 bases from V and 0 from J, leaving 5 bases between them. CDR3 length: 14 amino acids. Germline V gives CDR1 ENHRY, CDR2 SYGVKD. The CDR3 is CAISESGPNYGYTF. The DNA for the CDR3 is TGTGCCATCAGTGAGTCGGGACCTAACTATGGCTACACCTTC.

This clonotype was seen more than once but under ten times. CDR3 nucleotides: TGTGCCTTGGTTGAGTTGAACACTGAAGCTTTCTTT. Amino acid sequence: CALVELNTEAFF. The rearrangement links TRBV30 to TRBJ1-1; D not certain. This CDR3 has 12 amino acids. From germline, CDR1 is GTSNPN and CDR2 SVGIG (reference sequence). V gave up 7 bases and J gave up 0 bases, with 9 bases separating them.

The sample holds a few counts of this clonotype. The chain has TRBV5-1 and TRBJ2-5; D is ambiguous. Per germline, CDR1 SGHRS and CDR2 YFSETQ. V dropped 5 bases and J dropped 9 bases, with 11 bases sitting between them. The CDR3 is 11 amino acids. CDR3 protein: CASSFRTAQYF. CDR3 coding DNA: TGCGCCAGCAGTTTTAGAACGGCCCAGTACTTC.

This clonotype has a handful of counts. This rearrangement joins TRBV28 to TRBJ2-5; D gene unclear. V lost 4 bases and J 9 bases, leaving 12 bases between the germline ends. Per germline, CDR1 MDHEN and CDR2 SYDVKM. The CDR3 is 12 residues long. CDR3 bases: TGTGCCAGCAGTTCAATACCGACGGCCCAGTACTTC. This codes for CASSSIPTAQYF.

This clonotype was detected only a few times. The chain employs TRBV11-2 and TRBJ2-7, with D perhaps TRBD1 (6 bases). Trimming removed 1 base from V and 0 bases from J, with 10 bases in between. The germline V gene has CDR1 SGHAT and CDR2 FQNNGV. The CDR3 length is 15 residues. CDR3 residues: CASSLGTGHSYEQYF. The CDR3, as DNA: TGTGCCAGCAGCTTAGGTACGGGACACTCCTACGAGCAGTACTTC.

The CDR3 bases are TGTGCCACCAGTGATCCCCGAGGAGGGATTGGTGACAATGAGCAGTTCTTC. Translated, it gives CATSDPRGGIGDNEQFF. The rearrangement links TRBV24-1 to TRBJ2-1; D possibly corresponds to TRBD2 (6 bases). Germline V gene data show CDR1 as KGHDR and CDR2 as SFDVKD. The CDR3 consists of 17 residues. Trimming removed 3 bases at V and 5 bases at J, with 19 bases between.

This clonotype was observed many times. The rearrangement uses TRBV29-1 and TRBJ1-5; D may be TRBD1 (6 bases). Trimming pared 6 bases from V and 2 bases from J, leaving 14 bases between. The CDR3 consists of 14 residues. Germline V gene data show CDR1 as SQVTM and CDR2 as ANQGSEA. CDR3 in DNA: TGCAGCGTCATACAGGGTTATGGCAATCAGCCCCAGCATTTT. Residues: CSVIQGYGNQPQHF.

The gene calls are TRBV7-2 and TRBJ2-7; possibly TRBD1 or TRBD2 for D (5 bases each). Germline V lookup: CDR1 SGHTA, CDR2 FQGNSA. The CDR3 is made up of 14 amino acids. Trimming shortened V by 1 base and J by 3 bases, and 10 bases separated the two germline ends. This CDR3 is CASSLGGDGYEQYF. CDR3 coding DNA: TGTGCCAGCAGCTTAGGAGGGGACGGCTACGAGCAGTACTTC.

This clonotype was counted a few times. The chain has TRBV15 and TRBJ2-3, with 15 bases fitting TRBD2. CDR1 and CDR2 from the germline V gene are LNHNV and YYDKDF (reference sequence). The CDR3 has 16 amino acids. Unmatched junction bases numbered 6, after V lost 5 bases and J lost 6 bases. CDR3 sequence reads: CATSAGLAGGVDTQYF. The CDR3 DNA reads TGTGCCACCAGCGCCGGACTAGCGGGAGGGGTGGATACGCAGTATTTT.

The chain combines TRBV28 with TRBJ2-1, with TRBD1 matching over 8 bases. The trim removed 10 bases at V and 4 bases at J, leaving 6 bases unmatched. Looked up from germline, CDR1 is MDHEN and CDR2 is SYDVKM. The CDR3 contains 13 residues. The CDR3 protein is CATMGTGYNEQFF. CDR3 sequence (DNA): TGTGCCACCATGGGGACAGGATACAATGAGCAGTTCTTC.

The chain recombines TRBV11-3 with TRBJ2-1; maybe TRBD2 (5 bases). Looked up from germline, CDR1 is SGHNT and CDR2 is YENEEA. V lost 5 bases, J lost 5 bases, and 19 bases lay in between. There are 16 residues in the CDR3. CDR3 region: CASSPDAGTAHNEQFF. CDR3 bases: TGTGCCAGCAGCCCCGACGCGGGTACAGCTCACAATGAGCAGTTCTTC.

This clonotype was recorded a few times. CDR3 sequence (DNA): TGTGCCAGCAGCGTTACTAGCGGGCTTTTAGAGACCCAGTACTTC. Translating gives CASSVTSGLLETQYF. The V and J genes are TRBV7-2 and TRBJ2-5, with 9 bases matching TRBD2. V shed 5 bases, J shed 4 bases, and the junction held 8 bases outside the gene matches. The CDR3 covers 15 residues. The V gene's germline CDR1 is SGHTA and CDR2 FQGNSA.

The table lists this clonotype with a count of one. CDR3 DNA: TGTGCCAGCAGCTCCGGACAGGAGCGAGCCAAAAACATTCAGTACTTC. This encodes CASSSGQERAKNIQYF. The V call is TRBV7-9, the J call TRBJ2-4; TRBD1 matches at 7 bases. V trimming: 4 bases; J trimming: 0 bases; junction bases outside the gene matches: 6. Germline loops: CDR1 SEHNR, CDR2 FQNEAQ (reference sequence). The CDR3 has 16 amino acids.

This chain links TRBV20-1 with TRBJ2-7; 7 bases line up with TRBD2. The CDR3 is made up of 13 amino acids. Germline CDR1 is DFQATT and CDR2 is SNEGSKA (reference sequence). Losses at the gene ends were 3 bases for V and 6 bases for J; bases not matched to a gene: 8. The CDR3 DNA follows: TGCAGTGCTAGGACGGTAGCGGGCGGCGAGCAGTACTTC. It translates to CSARTVAGGEQYF.

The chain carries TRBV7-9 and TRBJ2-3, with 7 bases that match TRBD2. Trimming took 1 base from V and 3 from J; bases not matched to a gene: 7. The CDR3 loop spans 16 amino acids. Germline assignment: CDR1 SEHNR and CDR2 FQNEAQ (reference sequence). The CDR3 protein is CASSLESGGATDTQYF. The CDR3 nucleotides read TGTGCCAGCAGCTTAGAATCGGGAGGAGCAACAGATACGCAGTATTTT.

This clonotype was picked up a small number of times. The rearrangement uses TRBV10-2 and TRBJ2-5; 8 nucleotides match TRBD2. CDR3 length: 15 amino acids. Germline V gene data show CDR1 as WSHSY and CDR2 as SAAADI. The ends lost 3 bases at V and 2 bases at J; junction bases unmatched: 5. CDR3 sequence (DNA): TGCGCCAGCAGTGATGTGGAGCGGGGGCAAGAGACCCAGTACTTC. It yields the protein CASSDVERGQETQYF.